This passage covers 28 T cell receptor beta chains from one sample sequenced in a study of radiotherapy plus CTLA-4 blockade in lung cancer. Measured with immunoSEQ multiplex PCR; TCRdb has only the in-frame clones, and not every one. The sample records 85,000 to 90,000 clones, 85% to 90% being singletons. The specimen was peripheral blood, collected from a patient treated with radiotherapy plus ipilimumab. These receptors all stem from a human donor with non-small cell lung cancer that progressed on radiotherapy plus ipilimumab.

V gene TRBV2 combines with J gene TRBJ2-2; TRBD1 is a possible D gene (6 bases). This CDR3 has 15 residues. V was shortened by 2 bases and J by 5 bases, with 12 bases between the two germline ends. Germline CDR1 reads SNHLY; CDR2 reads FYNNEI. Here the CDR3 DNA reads TGTGCCAGCAGTGAAAAAGGGGGATGGACCGGGGAGCTGTTTTTT. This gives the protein CASSEKGGWTGELFF.

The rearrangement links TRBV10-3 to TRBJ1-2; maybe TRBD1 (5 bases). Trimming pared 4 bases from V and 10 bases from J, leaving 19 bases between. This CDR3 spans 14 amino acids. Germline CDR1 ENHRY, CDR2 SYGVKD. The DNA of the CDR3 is TGTGCCATCAGTGTTGGAAGGGACGGACTGTACTACACCTTC. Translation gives CAISVGRDGLYYTF.

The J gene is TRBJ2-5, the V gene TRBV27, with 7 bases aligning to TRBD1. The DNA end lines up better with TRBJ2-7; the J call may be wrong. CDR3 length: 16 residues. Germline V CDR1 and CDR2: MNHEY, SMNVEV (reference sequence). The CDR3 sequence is CASSLSRYRGPYEQYF. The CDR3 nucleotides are TGTGCCAGCAGTTTAAGCCGCTACAGGGGCCCCTACGAGCAGTACTTC.

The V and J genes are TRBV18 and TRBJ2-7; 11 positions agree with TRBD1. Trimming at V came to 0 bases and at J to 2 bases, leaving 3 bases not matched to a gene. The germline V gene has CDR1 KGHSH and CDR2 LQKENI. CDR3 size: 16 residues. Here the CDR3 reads CASSPPRTGGPYEQYF. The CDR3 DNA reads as TGTGCCAGCTCACCACCGCGGACAGGGGGCCCCTACGAGCAGTACTTC.

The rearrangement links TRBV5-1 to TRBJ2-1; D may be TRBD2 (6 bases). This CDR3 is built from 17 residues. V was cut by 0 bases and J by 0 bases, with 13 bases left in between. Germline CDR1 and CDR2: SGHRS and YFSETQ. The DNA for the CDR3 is TGCGCCAGCAGCTTGGCCGTTCGGGACTTCTCCTACAATGAGCAGTTCTTC. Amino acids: CASSLAVRDFSYNEQFF.

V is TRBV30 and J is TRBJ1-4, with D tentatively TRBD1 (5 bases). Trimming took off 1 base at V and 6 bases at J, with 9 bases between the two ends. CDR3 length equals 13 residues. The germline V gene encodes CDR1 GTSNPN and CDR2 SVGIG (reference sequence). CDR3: CAWSAGNYEKLFF. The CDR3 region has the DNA TGTGCCTGGAGTGCAGGGAATTATGAAAAACTGTTTTTT.

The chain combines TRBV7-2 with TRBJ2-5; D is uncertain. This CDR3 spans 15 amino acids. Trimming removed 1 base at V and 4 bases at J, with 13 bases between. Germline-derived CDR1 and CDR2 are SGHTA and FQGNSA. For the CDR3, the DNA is TGTGCCAGCAGCTTAGGGTGGGGTTATCGAGAGACCCAGTACTTC. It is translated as CASSLGWGYRETQYF.

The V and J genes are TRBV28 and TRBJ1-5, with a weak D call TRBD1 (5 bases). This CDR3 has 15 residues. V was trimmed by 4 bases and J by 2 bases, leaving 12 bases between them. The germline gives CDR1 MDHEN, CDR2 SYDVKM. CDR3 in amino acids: CASSSAGLGNQPQHF. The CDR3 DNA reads TGTGCCAGCAGTTCGGCAGGGTTGGGCAATCAGCCCCAGCATTTT.

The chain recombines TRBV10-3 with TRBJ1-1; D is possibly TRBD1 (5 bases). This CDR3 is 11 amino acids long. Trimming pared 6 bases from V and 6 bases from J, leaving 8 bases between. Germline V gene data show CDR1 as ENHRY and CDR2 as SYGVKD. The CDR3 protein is CAIRQGAEAFF. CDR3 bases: TGTGCCATCAGGCAGGGAGCTGAAGCTTTCTTT.

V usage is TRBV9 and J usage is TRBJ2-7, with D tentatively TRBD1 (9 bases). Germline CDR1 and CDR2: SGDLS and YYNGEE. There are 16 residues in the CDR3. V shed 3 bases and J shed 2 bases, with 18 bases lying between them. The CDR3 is CASSARGGQGAYEQYF. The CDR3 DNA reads TGTGCCAGCAGCGCCCGGGGGGGACAGGGTGCCTACGAGCAGTACTTC. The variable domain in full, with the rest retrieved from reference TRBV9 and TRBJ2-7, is DSGVTQTPKHLITATGQRVTLRCSPRSGDLSVYWYQQSLDQGLQFLIQYYNGEERAKGNILERFSAQQFPDLHSELNLSSLELGDSALYFCASSARGGQGAYEQYFGPGTRLTVT.

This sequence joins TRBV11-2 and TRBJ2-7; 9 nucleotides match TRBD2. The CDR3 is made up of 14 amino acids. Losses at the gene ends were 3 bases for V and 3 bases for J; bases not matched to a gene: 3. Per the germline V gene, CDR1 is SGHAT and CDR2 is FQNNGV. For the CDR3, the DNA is TGTGCCAGCAGCTTTGGTAGCGGGAGCTACGAGCAGTACTTC. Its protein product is CASSFGSGSYEQYF. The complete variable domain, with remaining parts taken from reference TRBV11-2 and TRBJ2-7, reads EAGVAQSPRYKIIEKRQSVAFWCNPISGHATLYWYQQILGQGPKLLIQFQNNGVVDDSQLPKDRFSAERLKGVDSTLKIQPAKLEDSAVYLCASSFGSGSYEQYFGPGTRLTVT.

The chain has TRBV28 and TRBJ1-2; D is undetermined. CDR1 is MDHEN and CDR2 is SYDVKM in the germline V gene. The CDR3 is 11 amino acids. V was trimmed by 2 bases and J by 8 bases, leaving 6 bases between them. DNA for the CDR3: TGTGCCAGCAGTTTAACGGGGGGCTACACCTTC. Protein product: CASSLTGGYTF.

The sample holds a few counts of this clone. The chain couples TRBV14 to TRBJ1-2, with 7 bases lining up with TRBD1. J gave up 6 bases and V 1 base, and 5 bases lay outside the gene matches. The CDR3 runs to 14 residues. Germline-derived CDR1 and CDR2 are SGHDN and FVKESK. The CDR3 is CASSQGRGYNGYTF. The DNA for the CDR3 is TGTGCCAGCAGCCAAGGCAGGGGGTACAATGGCTACACCTTC.

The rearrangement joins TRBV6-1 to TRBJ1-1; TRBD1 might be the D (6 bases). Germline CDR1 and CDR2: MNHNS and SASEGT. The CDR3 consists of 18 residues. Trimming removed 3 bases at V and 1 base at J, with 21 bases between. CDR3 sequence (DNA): TGTGCCAGCAGTGACGACGTGGATGGGGGCGGGAGGAACACTGAAGCTTTCTTT. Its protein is CASSDDVDGGGRNTEAFF.

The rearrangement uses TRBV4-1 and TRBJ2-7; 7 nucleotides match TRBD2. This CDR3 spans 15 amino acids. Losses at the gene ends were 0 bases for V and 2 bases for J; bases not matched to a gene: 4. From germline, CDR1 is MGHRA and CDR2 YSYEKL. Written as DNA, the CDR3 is TGCGCCAGCAGCCAAGATCTCGGGAGGACCTACGAGCAGTACTTC. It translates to CASSQDLGRTYEQYF.

CDR3 DNA sequence: TGTGCCAGCAGCACAGGACTAGCGGGCCAATACGAGCAGTACTTC. Protein product: CASSTGLAGQYEQYF. This sequence joins TRBV28 and TRBJ2-7, with TRBD2 matching over 11 bases. The ends lost 6 bases at V and 4 bases at J; junction bases unmatched: 8. Per germline, CDR1 MDHEN and CDR2 SYDVKM. The CDR3 sequence is 15 residues long.

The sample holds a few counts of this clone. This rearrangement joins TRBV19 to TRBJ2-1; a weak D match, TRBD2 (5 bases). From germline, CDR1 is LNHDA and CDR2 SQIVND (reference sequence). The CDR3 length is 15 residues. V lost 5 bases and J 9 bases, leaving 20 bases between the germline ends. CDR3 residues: CASSDYLTGLGEQFF. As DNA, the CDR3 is TGTGCCAGTAGTGACTACCTAACCGGGTTGGGTGAGCAGTTCTTC.

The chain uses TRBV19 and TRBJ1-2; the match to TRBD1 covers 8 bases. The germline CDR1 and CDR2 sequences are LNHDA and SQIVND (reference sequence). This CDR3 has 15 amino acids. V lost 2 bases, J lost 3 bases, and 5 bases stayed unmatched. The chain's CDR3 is CASSIQGAPDYGYTF. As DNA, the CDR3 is TGTGCCAGTAGTATACAGGGGGCGCCGGACTATGGCTACACCTTC.

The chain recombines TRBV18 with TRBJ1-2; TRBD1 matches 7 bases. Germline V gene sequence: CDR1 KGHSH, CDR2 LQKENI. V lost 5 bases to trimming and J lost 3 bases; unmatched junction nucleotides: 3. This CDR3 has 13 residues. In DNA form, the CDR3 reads TGTGCCAGCTCAGTCACAGGGGACTATGGCTACACCTTC. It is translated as CASSVTGDYGYTF.

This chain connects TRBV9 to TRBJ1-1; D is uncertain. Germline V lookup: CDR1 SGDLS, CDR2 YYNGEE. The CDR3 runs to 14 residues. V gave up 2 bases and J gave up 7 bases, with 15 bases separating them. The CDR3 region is CASSVSWTGGEAFF. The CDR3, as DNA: TGTGCCAGCAGCGTTTCCTGGACGGGCGGTGAAGCTTTCTTT. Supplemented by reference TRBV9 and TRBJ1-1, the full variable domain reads DSGVTQTPKHLITATGQRVTLRCSPRSGDLSVYWYQQSLDQGLQFLIQYYNGEERAKGNILERFSAQQFPDLHSELNLSSLELGDSALYFCASSVSWTGGEAFFGQGTRLTVV.

The DNA for the CDR3 is TGTGCCAGCAGCCCGACAGGGGCGGGCACCGGGGAGCTGTTTTTT. Its translation: CASSPTGAGTGELFF. The chain recombines TRBV7-2 with TRBJ2-2, with 8 bases identical to TRBD1. Unmatched junction bases numbered 6, after V lost 5 bases and J lost 4 bases. CDR1 SGHTA and CDR2 FQGNSA come from the germline V gene. The CDR3 covers 15 residues. Variable domain in full (rest from reference TRBV7-2 and TRBJ2-2): GAGVSQSPSNKVTEKGKDVELRCDPISGHTALYWYRQSLGQGLEFLIYFQGNSAPDKSGLPSDRFSAERTGGSVSTLTIQRTQQEDSAVYLCASSPTGAGTGELFFGEGSRLTVL.

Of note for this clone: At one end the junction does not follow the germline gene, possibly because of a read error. For the CDR3, the DNA is TGCGCCAGCAGATTGGGTGCCGGGAGGTCATACAATGAGCAGTTCTTC. Its translation: CASRLGAGRSYNEQFF. The rearrangement links TRBV5-1 to TRBJ2-1; 7 bases align to TRBD2. This CDR3 has 16 amino acids. From germline, CDR1 is SGHRS and CDR2 YFSETQ.

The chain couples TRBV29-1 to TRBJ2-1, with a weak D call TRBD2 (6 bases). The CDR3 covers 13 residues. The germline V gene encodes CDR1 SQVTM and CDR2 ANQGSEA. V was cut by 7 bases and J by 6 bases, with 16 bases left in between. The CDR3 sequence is CSGLSLGGNEQFF. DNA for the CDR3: TGCAGCGGACTGTCGTTGGGAGGCAATGAGCAGTTCTTC.

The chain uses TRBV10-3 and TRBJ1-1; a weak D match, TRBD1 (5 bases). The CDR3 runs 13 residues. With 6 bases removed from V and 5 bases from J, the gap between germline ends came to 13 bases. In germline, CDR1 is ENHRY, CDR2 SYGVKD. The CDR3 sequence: CAIRSQPGTEAFF. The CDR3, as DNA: TGTGCCATCAGGAGCCAGCCAGGGACTGAAGCTTTCTTT.

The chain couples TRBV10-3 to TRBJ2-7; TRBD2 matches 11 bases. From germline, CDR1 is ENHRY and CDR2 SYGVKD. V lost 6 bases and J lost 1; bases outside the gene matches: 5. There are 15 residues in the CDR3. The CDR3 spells CAIRGTSGGSYEQYF. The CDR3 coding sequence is TGTGCCATCAGGGGTACTAGCGGGGGTTCCTACGAGCAGTACTTC.

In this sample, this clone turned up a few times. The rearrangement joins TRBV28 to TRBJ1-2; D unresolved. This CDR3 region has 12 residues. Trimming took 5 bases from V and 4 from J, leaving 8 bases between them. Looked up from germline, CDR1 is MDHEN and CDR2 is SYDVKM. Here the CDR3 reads CASSLRSYGYTF. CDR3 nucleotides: TGTGCCAGCAGTCTCAGGTCCTATGGCTACACCTTC.

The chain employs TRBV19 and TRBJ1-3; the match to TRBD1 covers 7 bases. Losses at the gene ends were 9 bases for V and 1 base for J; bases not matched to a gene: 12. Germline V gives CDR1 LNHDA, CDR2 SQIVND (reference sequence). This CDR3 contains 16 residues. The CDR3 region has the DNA TGTGCCAGCGTTCTGGGGACAGTGATTTCTGGAAACACCATATATTTT. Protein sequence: CASVLGTVISGNTIYF. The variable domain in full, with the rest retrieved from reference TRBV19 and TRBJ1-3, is DGGITQSPKYLFRKEGQNVTLSCEQNLNHDAMYWYRQDPGQGLRLIYYSQIVNDFQKGDIAEGYSVSREKKESFPLTVTSAQKNPTAFYLCASVLGTVISGNTIYFGEGSWLTVV.

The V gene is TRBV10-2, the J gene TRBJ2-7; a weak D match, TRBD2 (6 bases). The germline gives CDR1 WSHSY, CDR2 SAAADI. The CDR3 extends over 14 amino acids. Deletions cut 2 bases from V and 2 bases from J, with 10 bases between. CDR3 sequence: CASSEAGPTYEQYF. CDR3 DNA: TGCGCCAGCAGTGAGGCGGGGCCGACCTACGAGCAGTACTTC.